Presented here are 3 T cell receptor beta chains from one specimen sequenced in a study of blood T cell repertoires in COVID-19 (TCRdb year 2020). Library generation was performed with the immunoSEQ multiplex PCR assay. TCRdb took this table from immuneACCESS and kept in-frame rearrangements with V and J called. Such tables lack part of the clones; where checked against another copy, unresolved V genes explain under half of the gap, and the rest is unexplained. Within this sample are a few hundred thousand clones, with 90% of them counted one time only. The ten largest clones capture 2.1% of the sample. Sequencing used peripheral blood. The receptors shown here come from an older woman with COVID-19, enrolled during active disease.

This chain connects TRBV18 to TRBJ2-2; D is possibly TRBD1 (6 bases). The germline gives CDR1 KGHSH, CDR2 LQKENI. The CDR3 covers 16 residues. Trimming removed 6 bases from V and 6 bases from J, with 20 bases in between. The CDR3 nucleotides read TGTGCCAGCTCGGTGCCGGGACACCGAGGCGCCGGGGAGCTGTTTTTT. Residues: CASSVPGHRGAGELFF.

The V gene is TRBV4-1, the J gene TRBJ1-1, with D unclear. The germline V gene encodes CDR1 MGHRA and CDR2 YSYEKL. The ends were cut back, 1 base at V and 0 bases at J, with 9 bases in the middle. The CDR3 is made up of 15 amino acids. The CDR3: CASSQARPVNTEAFF. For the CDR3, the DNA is TGCGCCAGCAGCCAAGCCAGGCCGGTGAACACTGAAGCTTTCTTT.

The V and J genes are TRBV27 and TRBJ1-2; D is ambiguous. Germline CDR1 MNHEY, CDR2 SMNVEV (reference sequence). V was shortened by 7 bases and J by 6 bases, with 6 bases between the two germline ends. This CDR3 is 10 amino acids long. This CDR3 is CASIGNGYTF. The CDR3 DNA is TGTGCCAGCATCGGTAATGGCTACACCTTC.